Below, one T cell receptor (beta chain) is given with its context. These data originate in a study of T cell repertoires in cytomegalovirus infection. Turning to the study itself: Signatures in public TCR beta sequences pointed to both CMV infection and matching HLA type.

V was shortened by 8 bases and J by 7 bases, with 11 bases between the two germline ends. The CDR3 is made up of 12 amino acids. Germline assignment: CDR1 LNHDA and CDR2 SQIVND (reference sequence). MiXCR, run by TCRdb on the reads, gives a single entry per CDR3 protein. The profile shows fewer than 550,000 distinct CDR3 sequences, 25% to 40% of them singletons. The specimen sequenced was PBMCs. V usage is TRBV19 and J usage is TRBJ2-2, with D uncertain. This receptor was obtained from a human donor in good health (CMV status not recorded). Some clones in this sample may be carry-over from other donors' samples. Written as DNA, the CDR3 is TGTGCCAGTGTCGTCCGGTACGGGGAGCTGTTTTTT. Amino acids: CASVVRYGELFF.